Shown below are 13 T cell receptor beta chains from a single sample sequenced in a study of blood T cell repertoires in COVID-19. The assay was immunoSEQ multiplex PCR, and TCRdb's table has in-frame clones only and misses some. The data contain approximately 170,000 clones, around four fifths of them singletons. The sample consisted of PBMCs or T cells enriched from blood (not recorded which). These receptors were taken from a woman in her forties or fifties in a cohort exposed to, infected with or recovered from COVID-19 (not recorded which).

This sequence joins TRBV19 and TRBJ2-7; a weak D match, TRBD2 (6 bases). The CDR3 contains 12 residues. The V end lost 8 bases, the J end lost 6 bases, and 14 bases lay between the germline ends. Germline V gene data show CDR1 as LNHDA and CDR2 as SQIVND (reference sequence). DNA for the CDR3: TGTGCCAGTCGGACGTTGGGGGGCGAGCAGTACTTC. It translates to CASRTLGGEQYF.

The rearrangement uses TRBV11-2 and TRBJ1-1, with 10 bases matching TRBD1. Trimming took 1 base from V and 3 from J; bases not matched to a gene: 5. The CDR3 runs to 16 residues. Germline V gives CDR1 SGHAT, CDR2 FQNNGV. This CDR3 reads CASSLVPGQGHTEAFF. Written as DNA, the CDR3 is TGTGCCAGCAGCTTAGTTCCGGGACAGGGGCACACTGAAGCTTTCTTT.

This chain uses TRBV12-3 or TRBV12-4 with TRBJ1-3; D not certain. The CDR3 runs to 11 residues. Trimming removed 4 bases from V and 10 bases from J, with 8 bases in between. DNA of the CDR3: TGTGCCAGCAGTTCGGAGAGGACCATATATTTT. It translates to CASSSERTIYF.

The chain has TRBV2 and TRBJ2-7, with 8 bases that match TRBD1. The CDR3 covers 15 residues. Germline V lookup: CDR1 SNHLY, CDR2 FYNNEI. Trimming took 0 bases from V and 6 from J; bases not matched to a gene: 7. In DNA form, the CDR3 reads TGTGCCAGCAGTGAAGCGCTTCGAGGGACAGGCGAGCAGTACTTC. As protein: CASSEALRGTGEQYF.

V gene TRBV7-8 combines with J gene TRBJ1-4, with a weak D call TRBD1 (5 bases). Per the germline V gene, CDR1 is SGHVS and CDR2 is FQNEAQ. V shed 5 bases and J shed 0 bases, with 13 bases lying between them. The CDR3 sequence is 16 residues long. Written as DNA, the CDR3 is TGTGCCAGCAGCCCTAGGACATTTGCAACTAATGAAAAACTGTTTTTT. Encoded protein: CASSPRTFATNEKLFF.

This clone was counted a few times. The V call is TRBV29-1, the J call TRBJ2-7; 10 nucleotides line up with TRBD1. The CDR3 spans 14 residues. Germline V gene data show CDR1 as SQVTM and CDR2 as ANQGSEA. J was trimmed by 1 base and V by 6 bases; bases with no gene match: 6. CDR3 sequence (DNA): TGCAGCGTGACAGGGGGCGGCAATTCCTACGAGCAGTACTTC. It specifies CSVTGGGNSYEQYF.

The rearrangement joins TRBV18 to TRBJ1-1; D gene unclear. This CDR3 has 14 amino acids. The V end was cut by 3 bases, the J end by 5 bases, with 13 bases between. Looked up from germline, CDR1 is KGHSH and CDR2 is LQKENI. Written as DNA, the CDR3 is TGTGCCAGCTCACCGCCCCCCGGAGAGACTGAAGCTTTCTTT. It encodes CASSPPPGETEAFF.

The chain employs TRBV7-9 and TRBJ2-6, with 10 bases identical to TRBD1. Germline V gene sequence: CDR1 SEHNR, CDR2 FQNEAQ (reference sequence). There are 17 residues in the CDR3. V lost 6 bases to trimming and J lost 2 bases; unmatched junction nucleotides: 7. DNA for the CDR3: TGTGCCAGCAGTTTCCGGGACAGGGGAACTGGGGCCAACGTCCTGACTTTC. Its translation: CASSFRDRGTGANVLTF.

The chain carries TRBV27 and TRBJ2-3; 10 bases line up with TRBD1. Germline values: CDR1 MNHEY, CDR2 SMNVEV (reference sequence). This CDR3 has 15 residues. V lost 3 bases to trimming and J lost 3 bases; unmatched junction nucleotides: 3. CDR3 in amino acids: CASSFPDRGTDTQYF. The CDR3 DNA is TGTGCCAGCAGTTTCCCGGACAGGGGGACAGATACGCAGTATTTT.

The J gene is TRBJ2-7, the V gene TRBV4-3, with D perhaps matching TRBD2 (5 bases). V was clipped by 1 base and J by 2 bases, with 9 bases between them. The CDR3 covers 14 residues. Germline values: CDR1 LGHNA, CDR2 YSLEER. The CDR3 DNA sequence: TGCGCCAGCAGCCAAGTATCCGGGGCCTACGAGCAGTACTTC. Protein: CASSQVSGAYEQYF.

For the CDR3, the DNA is TGTGCCACCAGCAGAGATGGAGAGGGAAAGGAAAAACTGTTTTTT. Amino acid sequence: CATSRDGEGKEKLFF. V gene TRBV15 combines with J gene TRBJ1-4; no reliable D call. CDR3 length: 15 amino acids. Germline-derived CDR1 and CDR2 are LNHNV and YYDKDF (reference sequence). V shed 0 bases and J shed 8 bases, with 13 bases lying between them.

The genes are TRBV6-1 and TRBJ1-4, with D hard to call. Germline assignment: CDR1 MNHNS and CDR2 SASEGT. V lost 2 bases to trimming and J lost 3 bases, with 16 bases between them. The CDR3 spans 17 residues. CDR3 sequence (DNA): TGTGCCAGCAGTGAACTAGCAGGAAGCGATCCTAATGAAAAACTGTTTTTT. This translates into CASSELAGSDPNEKLFF.

The V call is TRBV7-2, the J call TRBJ2-7, with 9 bases fitting TRBD2. CDR3 length equals 17 residues. The germline V gene has CDR1 SGHTA and CDR2 FQGNSA. Trimming at V came to 5 bases and at J to 5 bases, leaving 16 bases not matched to a gene. CDR3 sequence: CASSLRRASGVGHEQYF. As DNA, the CDR3 is TGTGCCAGCAGCCTCCGGCGGGCTAGCGGGGTCGGCCACGAGCAGTACTTC.